The clone carrying this T cell receptor beta chain was observed at least ten times. No antigen is known for it. The data stem from a study of post-analysis software for immune sequencing data. Study overall: In terms of disease course, relapsing-remitting, secondary progressive and progressive-relapsing multiple sclerosis were included.

Prepared TCR beta cDNA libraries contained unique molecular identifiers. The T cell input of roughly 0.9 to 11 million gave about 500,000 cDNA molecules. TCRdb used MiXCR to reprocess the PCR reads, holding one entry per CDR3 protein. The repertoire has 250,000 to 300,000 distinct CDR3 sequences, 35% to 40% of them found once; the top ten carry less than 6%. Deletions cut 4 bases from V and 0 bases from J, with 10 bases between. The CDR3 is 16 residues long. From germline, CDR1 is LGHDT and CDR2 YNNKEL (reference sequence). Findings and limits, study-wide: A handful of TRBV segments appeared more often in patients than in controls, and TRBV5-6, TRBV5-1 and TRBV20-1 were among these. Clustering by F measure revealed strong co-clustering among samples prepared together in one batch. Controls significantly exceeded multiple sclerosis patients in normalized Chao1 diversity.

This TCR derives from a girl between 10 and 17 years old with multiple sclerosis. Sequencing was carried out using blood. The chain is built from TRBV3-1 and TRBJ2-6; the D gene is possibly TRBD1 (6 bases). The CDR3 DNA follows: TGTGCCAGCAGCCCAGGGGCCTCCTCTGGGGCCAACGTCCTGACTTTC. Its translation is CASSPGASSGANVLTF.